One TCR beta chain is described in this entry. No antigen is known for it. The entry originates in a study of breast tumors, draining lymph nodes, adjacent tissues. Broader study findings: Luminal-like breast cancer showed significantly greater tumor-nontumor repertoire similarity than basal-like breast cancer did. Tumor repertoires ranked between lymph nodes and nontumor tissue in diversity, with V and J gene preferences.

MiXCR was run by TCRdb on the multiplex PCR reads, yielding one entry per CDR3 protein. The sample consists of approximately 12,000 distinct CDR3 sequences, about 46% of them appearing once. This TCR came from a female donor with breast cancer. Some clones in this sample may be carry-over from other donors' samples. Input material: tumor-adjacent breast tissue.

CDR3 nucleotides: TGTGCCAGCAGCGTAGCCGGGACAGGGGGTACAGATACGCAGTATTTT. Translating gives CASSVAGTGGTDTQYF. The chain employs TRBV9 and TRBJ2-3; 11 positions agree with TRBD1. With V trimmed by 0 bases and J by 3 bases, 3 bases remained unmatched. Germline-derived CDR1 and CDR2 are SGDLS and YYNGEE. There are 16 residues in the CDR3.